This T cell receptor (beta chain) was profiled in a study of blood T cell repertoires in COVID-19. Study-level information: PBMCs, B-cell-depleted T cells, or T cells were the source of the cDNA or gDNA that made up the material.

The CDR3 totals 14 residues. Germline V gene lookup returns CDR1 LGHNT and CDR2 FRNRAP. The V segment lost 5 bases and the J segment 10 bases; nucleotides outside the gene matches: 9. Assay: immunoSEQ multiplex PCR; the TCRdb copy retains only in-frame clones and omits some. This table holds some 110,000 clones, 70% to 90% found once. The TCR originated in a man between 65 and 85 years old who had recovered from COVID-19. The genes are TRBV12-5 and TRBJ2-1, with 9 bases identical to TRBD2. Sample: peripheral blood. CDR3 DNA: TGTGCTAGTGGTGCCGGACTAGCGCAGTCGGAGCAGTTCTTC. Protein: CASGAGLAQSEQFF. The full variable domain, rest sourced from reference TRBV12-5 and TRBJ2-1, is DARVTQTPRHKVTEMGQEVTMRCQPILGHNTVFWYRQTMMQGLELLAYFRNRAPLDDSGMPKDRFSAEMPDATLATLKIQPSEPRDSAVYFCASGAGLAQSEQFFGPGTRLTVL.